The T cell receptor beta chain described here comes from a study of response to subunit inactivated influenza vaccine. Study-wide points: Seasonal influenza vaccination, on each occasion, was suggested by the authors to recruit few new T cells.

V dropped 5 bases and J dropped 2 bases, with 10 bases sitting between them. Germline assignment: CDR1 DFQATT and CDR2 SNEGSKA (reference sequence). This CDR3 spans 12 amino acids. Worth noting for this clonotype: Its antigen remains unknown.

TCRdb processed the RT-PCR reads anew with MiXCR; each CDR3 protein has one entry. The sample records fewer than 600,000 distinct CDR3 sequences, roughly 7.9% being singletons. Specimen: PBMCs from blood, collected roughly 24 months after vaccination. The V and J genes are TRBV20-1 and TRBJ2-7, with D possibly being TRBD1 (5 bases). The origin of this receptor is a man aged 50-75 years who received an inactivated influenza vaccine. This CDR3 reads CSAPDSTYEQYF. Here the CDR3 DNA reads TGCAGTGCTCCAGACAGCACCTACGAGCAGTACTTC.